This TCR beta chain was sequenced during a study of post-analysis software for immune sequencing data. The overall study: The disease courses spanned relapsing-remitting, secondary progressive and progressive-relapsing forms of multiple sclerosis.

Findings and limits, study-wide: Same-batch samples co-clustered strongly by F measure. A few TRBV segments occurring more often in patients than controls included TRBV5-6, TRBV5-1 and TRBV20-1. When compared against controls, multiple sclerosis patients showed significantly lower normalized Chao1 diversity.

Germline V gives CDR1 SGHRS, CDR2 YFSETQ. Germline trimming cut 9 bases from V and 0 bases from J; bases unmatched to any gene: 7. The CDR3 sequence is 14 residues long. Each TCR beta cDNA library carried unique molecular identifiers. Each CDR3 protein gets one entry after TCRdb re-called the PCR reads with MiXCR. The sample has about 160,000 distinct CDR3 sequences; around 34% are singletons. Note on this clonotype: The antigen is not known.

This rearrangement joins TRBV5-1 to TRBJ2-3, with TRBD1 identical over 7 bases. The TCR sequence derives from a girl between 10 and 17 years old with multiple sclerosis. The sequencing here drew on blood, taken after autologous hematopoietic stem cell transplantation. CDR3: CATHRDSSTDTQYF. CDR3 sequence (DNA): TGCGCCACCCACCGGGACAGCAGCACAGATACGCAGTATTTT.